A single sample is the source of the 23 T cell receptor beta chains below, sequenced in a study of control samples from healthy donors and cancer patients. Profiling relied on immunoSEQ multiplex PCR, and the TCRdb table lists in-frame clones only, not all of them. The data show fewer than 200,000 clones, around 96% seen once. What was sequenced was blood. Receptors originate from a woman aged 25 to 45 in good health.

This chain links TRBV19 with TRBJ1-5; D is unresolved. CDR3 length equals 16 residues. The V end lost 1 base, the J end lost 5 bases, and 15 bases lay between the germline ends. CDR1 and CDR2 from the germline V gene are LNHDA and SQIVND (reference sequence). CDR3 sequence: CASSIGGGRTHQPQHF. CDR3 bases: TGTGCCAGTAGTATAGGAGGCGGGAGGACGCATCAGCCCCAGCATTTT.

As DNA, the CDR3 is TGTGCCACCAGTGATCGGACTAGCGGGCTGTACAATGAGCAGTTCTTC. It encodes CATSDRTSGLYNEQFF. V gene TRBV24-1 combines with J gene TRBJ2-1; TRBD2 matches at 11 bases. The CDR3 has 16 residues. The junction had 4 bases not matched to a gene; V was cut back by 3 bases and J by 4 bases. CDR1 KGHDR and CDR2 SFDVKD come from the germline V gene.

This clone appeared a single time. The V and J genes are TRBV28 and TRBJ2-5; either TRBD1 or TRBD2 may fit D (7 bases each). With 6 bases removed from V and 4 bases from J, the gap between germline ends came to 18 bases. The CDR3 totals 15 residues. Germline assignment: CDR1 MDHEN and CDR2 SYDVKM. CDR3 amino acids: CASRSGGVGPETQYF. The CDR3 DNA reads as TGTGCCAGCAGATCAGGGGGGGTAGGTCCAGAGACCCAGTACTTC.

This rearrangement joins TRBV5-1 to TRBJ2-7, with D maybe TRBD1 (6 bases). There are 14 residues in the CDR3. V lost 5 bases to trimming and J lost 2 bases, with 14 bases between them. Per germline, CDR1 SGHRS and CDR2 YFSETQ. Written as DNA, the CDR3 is TGCGCCAGCAGACCACAACAGGGCCCCTACGAGCAGTACTTC. Translated: CASRPQQGPYEQYF.

The chain joins TRBV3-1 (or the pseudogene TRBV3-2) to TRBJ2-3; 7 bases are shared with TRBD1. V gave up 1 base and J gave up 4 bases; unmatched junction bases: 8. Germline V CDR1 and CDR2: LGHDT, YNNKEL (reference sequence). This CDR3 comprises 16 residues. The CDR3 DNA reads TGTGCCAGCAGCCAAGTATGGGCAGGGGGATCAGATACGCAGTATTTT. Its translation: CASSQVWAGGSDTQYF.

The chain recombines TRBV19 with TRBJ2-7, with 9 bases identical to TRBD1. The CDR3 is 14 residues long. Unmatched junction bases numbered 7, after V lost 4 bases and J lost 6 bases. Germline CDR1 reads LNHDA; CDR2 reads SQIVND (reference sequence). CDR3 in DNA: TGTGCCAGTAGTAAGGGACAGGGTCCCCTCGAGCAGTACTTC. Amino acid sequence: CASSKGQGPLEQYF.

J is TRBJ2-7 and V is TRBV10-3; either TRBD1 or TRBD2 may fit D (5 bases each). Germline loops: CDR1 ENHRY, CDR2 SYGVKD. The CDR3 length is 11 residues. Deletions cut 2 bases from V and 6 bases from J, with 5 bases between. The CDR3 DNA sequence: TGTGCCATCAGTGAGGGGGGCGAGCAGTACTTC. Its translation: CAISEGGEQYF.

The chain uses TRBV5-4 and TRBJ2-1, with TRBD2 matching 9 bases. The junction had 5 bases not matched to a gene; V was cut back by 1 base and J by 3 bases. Germline V gene sequence: CDR1 SGHNT, CDR2 YYREEE (reference sequence). The CDR3 spans 16 residues. The CDR3: CASSLNRRGGYNEQFF. The CDR3 DNA is TGTGCCAGCAGCTTGAATCGGCGGGGGGGCTACAATGAGCAGTTCTTC.

CDR3 nucleotide sequence: TGTGCCAGCAGCGTCATCTGGGGGCAGCCCCAGCATTTT. Translated, it gives CASSVIWGQPQHF. The chain carries TRBV7-2 and TRBJ1-5, with TRBD1 as a possible D gene (5 bases). Germline CDR1 and CDR2: SGHTA and FQGNSA. The CDR3 length is 13 residues. V was cut by 5 bases and J by 7 bases, with 12 bases left in between. Looking up the rest from reference TRBV7-2 and TRBJ1-5 gives the full variable domain: GAGVSQSPSNKVTEKGKDVELRCDPISGHTALYWYRQSLGQGLEFLIYFQGNSAPDKSGLPSDRFSAERTGGSVSTLTIQRTQQEDSAVYLCASSVIWGQPQHFGDGTRLSIL.

This clone was seen only once. CDR3: CASSVTQIQGRSYGYTF. The CDR3 coding sequence is TGTGCCAGCAGCGTCACACAAATACAGGGCAGGAGCTATGGCTACACCTTC. This chain links TRBV7-2 with TRBJ1-2; TRBD1 might be the D (6 bases). V gave up 5 bases and J gave up 4 bases, with 23 bases separating them. The length of the CDR3 is 17 residues. CDR1 is SGHTA and CDR2 is FQGNSA in the germline V gene.

This clone came up once. The chain employs TRBV5-4 and TRBJ2-5; D call uncertain. Germline values: CDR1 SGHNT, CDR2 YYREEE (reference sequence). V was shortened by 4 bases and J by 5 bases, with 12 bases between the two germline ends. The CDR3 runs to 13 residues. CDR3 loop: CASSQTTFETQYF. DNA of the CDR3: TGTGCCAGCAGCCAGACCACATTTGAGACCCAGTACTTC.

The chain has TRBV12-3 or TRBV12-4 and TRBJ1-5, with a possible D match to TRBD1 (6 bases). V gave up 5 bases and J gave up 3 bases, with 8 bases separating them. The CDR3 loop spans 13 amino acids. CDR3 DNA: TGTGCCAGCAGTAAGGGGGTCAATCAGCCCCAGCATTTT. This translates into CASSKGVNQPQHF.

V usage is TRBV19 and J usage is TRBJ1-6, with TRBD1 matching over 7 bases. Germline trimming cut 6 bases from V and 7 bases from J; bases unmatched to any gene: 6. The CDR3 contains 14 residues. Looked up from germline, CDR1 is LNHDA and CDR2 is SQIVND (reference sequence). The chain's CDR3 is CASSWTGPNSPLHF. In DNA form, the CDR3 reads TGTGCCAGTAGCTGGACAGGACCGAATTCACCCCTCCACTTT.

Only one count was recorded for this clone. V and J are TRBV7-9 and TRBJ2-7, with D maybe TRBD2 (6 bases). Germline loops: CDR1 SEHNR, CDR2 FQNEAQ (reference sequence). CDR3 size: 13 residues. V lost 5 bases and J lost 3, with 11 bases in between. The DNA of the CDR3 is TGTGCCAGCAGCCCCCTGGGGGGCTACGAGCAGTACTTC. Encoded protein: CASSPLGGYEQYF.

This rearrangement joins TRBV7-8 to TRBJ1-2, with TRBD1 identical over 9 bases. V shed 5 bases, J shed 1 base, and the junction held 5 bases outside the gene matches. This CDR3 region has 15 residues. Germline V CDR1 and CDR2: SGHVS, FQNEAQ. CDR3 amino acids: CASSPRTGVNYGYTF. As DNA, the CDR3 is TGTGCCAGCAGCCCTCGGACAGGGGTTAACTATGGCTACACCTTC.

The rearrangement uses TRBV11-2 and TRBJ2-2, with TRBD1 matching 9 bases. Germline V CDR1 and CDR2: SGHAT, FQNNGV. The V gene end was trimmed by 4 bases and the J gene end by 6 bases; junction bases not matched to a gene: 3. This CDR3 contains 14 residues. The CDR3 spells CASSWDRAPGELFF. CDR3 bases: TGTGCCAGCAGCTGGGACAGGGCGCCCGGGGAGCTGTTTTTT.

The sample holds one count of this clone. This rearrangement joins TRBV5-6 to TRBJ2-7; TRBD1 agrees at 7 bases. Germline CDR1 reads SGHDT; CDR2 reads YYEEEE. V was clipped by 1 base and J by 4 bases; unmatched bases: 14. This CDR3 has 17 amino acids. DNA for the CDR3: TGTGCCAGCAGCTTGAGGTCCGCCGGGACAGTTACGTACGAGCAGTACTTC. It codes for CASSLRSAGTVTYEQYF.

The chain links TRBV13 to TRBJ1-5, with unresolved D. This CDR3 comprises 14 residues. Germline CDR1 reads PRHDT; CDR2 reads FYEKMQ (reference sequence). The V and J ends lost 0 bases and 4 bases respectively, with 7 bases between them. CDR3 region: CASSLGVRNQPQHF. CDR3 nucleotides: TGTGCCAGCAGCTTAGGGGTCAGAAATCAGCCCCAGCATTTT.

Here the CDR3 reads CASSLPPHTGYYGYTF. The CDR3 DNA reads TGTGCCAGCAGCTTACCCCCCCACACAGGTTACTATGGCTACACCTTC. This rearrangement joins TRBV11-2 to TRBJ1-2, with a weak D call TRBD1 (5 bases). The germline V gene has CDR1 SGHAT and CDR2 FQNNGV. V was trimmed by 2 bases and J by 3 bases, leaving 16 bases between them. The CDR3 sequence is 16 residues long.

CDR3 in DNA: TGTGCCAGCAGTTGGACGAATCCCAGTCGTTCACCCCTCCACTTT. Protein: CASSWTNPSRSPLHF. The chain is built from TRBV27 and TRBJ1-6; D call uncertain. CDR1 and CDR2 from the germline V gene are MNHEY and SMNVEV (reference sequence). This CDR3 contains 15 residues. Trimming pared 4 bases from V and 9 bases from J, leaving 16 bases between.

The chain links TRBV2 to TRBJ1-6; no reliable D call. The germline V gene encodes CDR1 SNHLY and CDR2 FYNNEI. The CDR3 length is 17 residues. Trimming pared 8 bases from V and 0 bases from J, leaving 17 bases between. The CDR3 protein is CASLLRQPSSYNSPLHF. CDR3 nucleotide sequence: TGTGCCAGCCTCTTGAGGCAGCCTAGCTCCTATAATTCACCCCTCCACTTT.

The chain is built from TRBV18 and TRBJ1-2; D perhaps matches TRBD1 (6 bases). V shed 3 bases and J shed 5 bases, with 13 bases lying between them. CDR3 size: 14 residues. Germline V CDR1 and CDR2: KGHSH, LQKENI. The CDR3 region is CASSPQGSGYGYTF. CDR3 bases: TGTGCCAGCTCACCCCAGGGGTCAGGGTATGGCTACACCTTC.

CDR3 nucleotide sequence: TGTGCCAGCAGCTTAAGCGGGGGCGGCACTGAAGCTTTCTTT. Protein sequence: CASSLSGGGTEAFF. The gene calls are TRBV7-9 and TRBJ1-1; tentative D call: TRBD1 (6 bases). This CDR3 region has 14 residues. V lost 2 bases and J lost 4, with 11 bases in between. Germline CDR1 and CDR2: SEHNR and FQNEAQ (reference sequence).